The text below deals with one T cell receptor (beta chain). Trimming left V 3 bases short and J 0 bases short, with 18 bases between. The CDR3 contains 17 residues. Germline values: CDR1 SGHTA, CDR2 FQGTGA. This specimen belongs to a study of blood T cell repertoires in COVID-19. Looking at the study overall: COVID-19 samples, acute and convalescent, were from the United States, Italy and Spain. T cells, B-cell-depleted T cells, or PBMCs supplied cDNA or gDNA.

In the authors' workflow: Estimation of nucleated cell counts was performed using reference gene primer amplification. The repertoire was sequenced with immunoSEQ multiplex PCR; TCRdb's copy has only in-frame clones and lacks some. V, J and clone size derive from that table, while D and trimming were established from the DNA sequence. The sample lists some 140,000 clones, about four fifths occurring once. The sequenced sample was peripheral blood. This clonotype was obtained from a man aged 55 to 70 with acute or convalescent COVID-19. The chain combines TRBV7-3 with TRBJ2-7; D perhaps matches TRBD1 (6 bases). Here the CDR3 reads CASSFLRGRGHSYEQYF. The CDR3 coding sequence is TGTGCCAGCAGCTTCCTCAGGGGAAGGGGACACTCCTACGAGCAGTACTTC.